Listed here is a single TCR beta chain. These data come from a study of cytomegalovirus exposure and HLA in healthy donors. The primer mix had 60 Vbeta and 13 Jbeta primers. The data were produced by immunoSEQ multiplex PCR, yet TCRdb's version contains in-frame clones alone and is incomplete. This table holds 150,000 or so clones, about three quarters found once. V dropped 2 bases and J dropped 3; count of bases not matched to a gene: 3. Germline lookup yields CDR1 SNHLY and CDR2 FYNNEI. The length of the CDR3 is 15 residues. The origin of this receptor is a woman younger than 45 in good health and CMV-seronegative. This rearrangement joins TRBV2 to TRBJ2-2; the match to TRBD1 covers 7 bases. Sequencing input: PBMCs. This CDR3 is CASSELGTDTGELFF. Written as DNA, the CDR3 is TGTGCCAGCAGTGAATTGGGGACAGACACCGGGGAGCTGTTTTTT.